The rows below give T cell receptor beta chains drawn from one sample of a study of blood T cell repertoires in COVID-19. Generated by immunoSEQ multiplex PCR, the TCRdb table keeps only in-frame clones and is missing some. The profile shows about 260,000 clones, 80% to 90% of them singletons. Source material: peripheral blood. These receptors all stem from a man aged 30 to 39 with active or convalescent COVID-19. The CDR3 runs from the conserved cysteine through the conserved F or W. Fields, in order: J gene, D gene, V gene, CDR3 protein, CDR3 DNA. A D gene is named only where the DNA matches it firmly.

J gene: TRBJ1-2; D gene: -; V gene: TRBV6-1; CDR3 protein: CASSEESDGYGYTF; CDR3 DNA: TGTGCCAGCAGTGAAGAGAGCGACGGCTATGGCTACACCTTC
J gene: TRBJ1-1; D gene: -; V gene: TRBV19; CDR3 protein: CASTLGVMNTEAFF; CDR3 DNA: TGTGCCAGTACGTTAGGGGTCATGAACACTGAAGCTTTCTTT
J gene: TRBJ2-1; D gene: TRBD2; V gene: TRBV7-7; CDR3 protein: CASSYSGDNEQFF; CDR3 DNA: TGTGCCAGCAGCTATAGCGGGGACAATGAGCAGTTCTTC
J gene: TRBJ2-2; D gene: -; V gene: TRBV27; CDR3 protein: CASSSPGGPTGELFF; CDR3 DNA: TGTGCCAGCAGTTCACCAGGGGGGCCGACCGGGGAGCTGTTTTTT
J gene: TRBJ1-3; D gene: -; V gene: TRBV6-5; CDR3 protein: CASSQSGGPGNTIYF; CDR3 DNA: TGTGCCAGCAGTCAGAGCGGGGGGCCTGGAAACACCATATATTTT
J gene: TRBJ2-3; D gene: -; V gene: TRBV19; CDR3 protein: CASSIGLSTDTQYF; CDR3 DNA: TGTGCCAGTAGTATAGGCCTAAGCACAGATACGCAGTATTTT
J gene: TRBJ2-7; D gene: -; V gene: TRBV5-1; CDR3 protein: CASSLTGPQQYF; CDR3 DNA: TGCGCCAGCAGCTTAACGGGTCCCCAGCAGTACTTC
J gene: TRBJ2-5; D gene: -; V gene: TRBV7-2; CDR3 protein: CASSLDTEETQYF; CDR3 DNA: TGTGCCAGCAGCTTAGATACGGAAGAGACCCAGTACTTC
J gene: TRBJ2-2; D gene: -; V gene: TRBV10-2; CDR3 protein: CASRGGREYPGELFF; CDR3 DNA: TGCGCCAGCAGGGGGGGGCGCGAATACCCCGGGGAGCTGTTTTTT
J gene: TRBJ2-7; D gene: -; V gene: TRBV2; CDR3 protein: CASSDWGVGRPSYEQYF; CDR3 DNA: TGTGCCAGCAGTGATTGGGGGGTGGGGCGGCCCTCCTACGAGCAGTACTTC
J gene: TRBJ1-1; D gene: -; V gene: TRBV4-2; CDR3 protein: CASSPIGGFTEAFF; CDR3 DNA: TGTGCCAGCAGCCCCATAGGAGGGTTCACTGAAGCTTTCTTT
J gene: TRBJ2-2; D gene: -; V gene: TRBV2; CDR3 protein: CASSESPDYNTGELFF; CDR3 DNA: TGTGCCAGCAGTGAATCCCCCGACTATAACACCGGGGAGCTGTTTTTT
J gene: TRBJ2-3; D gene: TRBD2; V gene: TRBV27; CDR3 protein: CASSPAGGSDTQYF; CDR3 DNA: TGTGCCAGCAGCCCAGCGGGGGGAAGCGATACGCAGTATTTT
J gene: TRBJ1-5; D gene: -; V gene: TRBV18; CDR3 protein: CASSEQGHSNQPQHF; CDR3 DNA: TGTGCCAGCTCTGAACAGGGACATAGCAATCAGCCCCAGCATTTT
J gene: TRBJ1-5; D gene: -; V gene: TRBV19; CDR3 protein: CASSTPTGYSNQPQHF; CDR3 DNA: TGTGCCAGTAGTACACCGACAGGTTATAGCAATCAGCCCCAGCATTTT
J gene: TRBJ2-7; D gene: TRBD2; V gene: TRBV11-2; CDR3 protein: CASSPTLAGPTYEQYF; CDR3 DNA: TGTGCCAGCAGCCCAACTCTAGCGGGGCCTACCTACGAGCAGTACTTC